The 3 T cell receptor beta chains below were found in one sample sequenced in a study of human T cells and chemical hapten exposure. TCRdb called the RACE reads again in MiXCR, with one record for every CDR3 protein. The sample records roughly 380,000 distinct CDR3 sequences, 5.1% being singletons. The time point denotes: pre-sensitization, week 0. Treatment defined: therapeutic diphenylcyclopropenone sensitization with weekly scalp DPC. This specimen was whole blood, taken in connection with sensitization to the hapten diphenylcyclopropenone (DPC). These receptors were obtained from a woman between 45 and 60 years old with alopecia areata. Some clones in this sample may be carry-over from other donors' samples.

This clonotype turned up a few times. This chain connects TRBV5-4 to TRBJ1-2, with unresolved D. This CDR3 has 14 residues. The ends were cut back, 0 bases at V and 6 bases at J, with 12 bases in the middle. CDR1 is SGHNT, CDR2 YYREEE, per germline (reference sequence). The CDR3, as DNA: TGTGCCAGCAGCTTGGTGAAGTCGGCAGATGGCTACACCTTC. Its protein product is CASSLVKSADGYTF.

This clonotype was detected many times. The CDR3 DNA reads as TGTGCCAGCACCGCCATGGGCGGGGAGACCCAGTACTTC. Protein sequence: CASTAMGGETQYF. The chain has TRBV12-3 or TRBV12-4 and TRBJ2-5; possible D gene TRBD2, 5 bases. This CDR3 is 13 amino acids long. Between the trimmed V and J ends, which lost 7 bases and 5 bases, there was a span of 14 bases.

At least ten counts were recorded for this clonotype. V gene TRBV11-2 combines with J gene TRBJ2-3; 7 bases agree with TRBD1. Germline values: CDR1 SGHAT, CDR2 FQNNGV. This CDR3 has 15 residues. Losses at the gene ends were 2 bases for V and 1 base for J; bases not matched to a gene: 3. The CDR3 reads CASSLRGRGTDTQYF. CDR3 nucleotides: TGTGCCAGCAGCTTAAGGGGGCGCGGCACAGATACGCAGTATTTT.